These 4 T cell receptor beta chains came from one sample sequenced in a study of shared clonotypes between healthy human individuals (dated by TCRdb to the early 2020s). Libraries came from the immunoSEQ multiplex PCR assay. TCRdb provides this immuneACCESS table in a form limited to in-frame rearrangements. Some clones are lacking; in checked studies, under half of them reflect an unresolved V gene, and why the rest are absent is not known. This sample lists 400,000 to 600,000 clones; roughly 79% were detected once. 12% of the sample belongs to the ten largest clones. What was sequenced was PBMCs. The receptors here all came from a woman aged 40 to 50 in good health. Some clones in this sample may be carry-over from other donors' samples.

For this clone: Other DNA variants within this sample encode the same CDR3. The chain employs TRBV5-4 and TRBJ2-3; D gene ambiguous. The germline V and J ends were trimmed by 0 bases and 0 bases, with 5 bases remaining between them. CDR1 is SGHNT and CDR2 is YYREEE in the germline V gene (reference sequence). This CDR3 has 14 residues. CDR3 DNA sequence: TGTGCCAGCAGCTTGGCAGGAAGCACAGATACGCAGTATTTT. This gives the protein CASSLAGSTDTQYF.

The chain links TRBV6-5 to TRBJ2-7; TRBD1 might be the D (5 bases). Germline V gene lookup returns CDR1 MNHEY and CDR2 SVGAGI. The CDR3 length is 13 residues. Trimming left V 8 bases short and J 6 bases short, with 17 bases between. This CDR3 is CASLGAAYGEQYF. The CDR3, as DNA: TGTGCCAGCCTTGGGGCGGCCTACGGCGAGCAGTACTTC.

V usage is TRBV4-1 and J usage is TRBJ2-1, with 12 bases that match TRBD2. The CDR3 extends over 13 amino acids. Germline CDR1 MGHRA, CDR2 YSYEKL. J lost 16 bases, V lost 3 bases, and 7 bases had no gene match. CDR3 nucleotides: TGCGCCAGCAGCCAGCTAGGACTAGCGGGACCCTTCTTC. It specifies CASSQLGLAGPFF.

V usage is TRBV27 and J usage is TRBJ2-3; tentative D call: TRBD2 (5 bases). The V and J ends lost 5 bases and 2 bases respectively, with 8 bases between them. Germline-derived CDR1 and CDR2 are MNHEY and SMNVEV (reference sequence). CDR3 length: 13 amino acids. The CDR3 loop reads CASSLRATDTQYF. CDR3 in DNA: TGTGCCAGCAGTCTGCGGGCCACAGATACGCAGTATTTT.